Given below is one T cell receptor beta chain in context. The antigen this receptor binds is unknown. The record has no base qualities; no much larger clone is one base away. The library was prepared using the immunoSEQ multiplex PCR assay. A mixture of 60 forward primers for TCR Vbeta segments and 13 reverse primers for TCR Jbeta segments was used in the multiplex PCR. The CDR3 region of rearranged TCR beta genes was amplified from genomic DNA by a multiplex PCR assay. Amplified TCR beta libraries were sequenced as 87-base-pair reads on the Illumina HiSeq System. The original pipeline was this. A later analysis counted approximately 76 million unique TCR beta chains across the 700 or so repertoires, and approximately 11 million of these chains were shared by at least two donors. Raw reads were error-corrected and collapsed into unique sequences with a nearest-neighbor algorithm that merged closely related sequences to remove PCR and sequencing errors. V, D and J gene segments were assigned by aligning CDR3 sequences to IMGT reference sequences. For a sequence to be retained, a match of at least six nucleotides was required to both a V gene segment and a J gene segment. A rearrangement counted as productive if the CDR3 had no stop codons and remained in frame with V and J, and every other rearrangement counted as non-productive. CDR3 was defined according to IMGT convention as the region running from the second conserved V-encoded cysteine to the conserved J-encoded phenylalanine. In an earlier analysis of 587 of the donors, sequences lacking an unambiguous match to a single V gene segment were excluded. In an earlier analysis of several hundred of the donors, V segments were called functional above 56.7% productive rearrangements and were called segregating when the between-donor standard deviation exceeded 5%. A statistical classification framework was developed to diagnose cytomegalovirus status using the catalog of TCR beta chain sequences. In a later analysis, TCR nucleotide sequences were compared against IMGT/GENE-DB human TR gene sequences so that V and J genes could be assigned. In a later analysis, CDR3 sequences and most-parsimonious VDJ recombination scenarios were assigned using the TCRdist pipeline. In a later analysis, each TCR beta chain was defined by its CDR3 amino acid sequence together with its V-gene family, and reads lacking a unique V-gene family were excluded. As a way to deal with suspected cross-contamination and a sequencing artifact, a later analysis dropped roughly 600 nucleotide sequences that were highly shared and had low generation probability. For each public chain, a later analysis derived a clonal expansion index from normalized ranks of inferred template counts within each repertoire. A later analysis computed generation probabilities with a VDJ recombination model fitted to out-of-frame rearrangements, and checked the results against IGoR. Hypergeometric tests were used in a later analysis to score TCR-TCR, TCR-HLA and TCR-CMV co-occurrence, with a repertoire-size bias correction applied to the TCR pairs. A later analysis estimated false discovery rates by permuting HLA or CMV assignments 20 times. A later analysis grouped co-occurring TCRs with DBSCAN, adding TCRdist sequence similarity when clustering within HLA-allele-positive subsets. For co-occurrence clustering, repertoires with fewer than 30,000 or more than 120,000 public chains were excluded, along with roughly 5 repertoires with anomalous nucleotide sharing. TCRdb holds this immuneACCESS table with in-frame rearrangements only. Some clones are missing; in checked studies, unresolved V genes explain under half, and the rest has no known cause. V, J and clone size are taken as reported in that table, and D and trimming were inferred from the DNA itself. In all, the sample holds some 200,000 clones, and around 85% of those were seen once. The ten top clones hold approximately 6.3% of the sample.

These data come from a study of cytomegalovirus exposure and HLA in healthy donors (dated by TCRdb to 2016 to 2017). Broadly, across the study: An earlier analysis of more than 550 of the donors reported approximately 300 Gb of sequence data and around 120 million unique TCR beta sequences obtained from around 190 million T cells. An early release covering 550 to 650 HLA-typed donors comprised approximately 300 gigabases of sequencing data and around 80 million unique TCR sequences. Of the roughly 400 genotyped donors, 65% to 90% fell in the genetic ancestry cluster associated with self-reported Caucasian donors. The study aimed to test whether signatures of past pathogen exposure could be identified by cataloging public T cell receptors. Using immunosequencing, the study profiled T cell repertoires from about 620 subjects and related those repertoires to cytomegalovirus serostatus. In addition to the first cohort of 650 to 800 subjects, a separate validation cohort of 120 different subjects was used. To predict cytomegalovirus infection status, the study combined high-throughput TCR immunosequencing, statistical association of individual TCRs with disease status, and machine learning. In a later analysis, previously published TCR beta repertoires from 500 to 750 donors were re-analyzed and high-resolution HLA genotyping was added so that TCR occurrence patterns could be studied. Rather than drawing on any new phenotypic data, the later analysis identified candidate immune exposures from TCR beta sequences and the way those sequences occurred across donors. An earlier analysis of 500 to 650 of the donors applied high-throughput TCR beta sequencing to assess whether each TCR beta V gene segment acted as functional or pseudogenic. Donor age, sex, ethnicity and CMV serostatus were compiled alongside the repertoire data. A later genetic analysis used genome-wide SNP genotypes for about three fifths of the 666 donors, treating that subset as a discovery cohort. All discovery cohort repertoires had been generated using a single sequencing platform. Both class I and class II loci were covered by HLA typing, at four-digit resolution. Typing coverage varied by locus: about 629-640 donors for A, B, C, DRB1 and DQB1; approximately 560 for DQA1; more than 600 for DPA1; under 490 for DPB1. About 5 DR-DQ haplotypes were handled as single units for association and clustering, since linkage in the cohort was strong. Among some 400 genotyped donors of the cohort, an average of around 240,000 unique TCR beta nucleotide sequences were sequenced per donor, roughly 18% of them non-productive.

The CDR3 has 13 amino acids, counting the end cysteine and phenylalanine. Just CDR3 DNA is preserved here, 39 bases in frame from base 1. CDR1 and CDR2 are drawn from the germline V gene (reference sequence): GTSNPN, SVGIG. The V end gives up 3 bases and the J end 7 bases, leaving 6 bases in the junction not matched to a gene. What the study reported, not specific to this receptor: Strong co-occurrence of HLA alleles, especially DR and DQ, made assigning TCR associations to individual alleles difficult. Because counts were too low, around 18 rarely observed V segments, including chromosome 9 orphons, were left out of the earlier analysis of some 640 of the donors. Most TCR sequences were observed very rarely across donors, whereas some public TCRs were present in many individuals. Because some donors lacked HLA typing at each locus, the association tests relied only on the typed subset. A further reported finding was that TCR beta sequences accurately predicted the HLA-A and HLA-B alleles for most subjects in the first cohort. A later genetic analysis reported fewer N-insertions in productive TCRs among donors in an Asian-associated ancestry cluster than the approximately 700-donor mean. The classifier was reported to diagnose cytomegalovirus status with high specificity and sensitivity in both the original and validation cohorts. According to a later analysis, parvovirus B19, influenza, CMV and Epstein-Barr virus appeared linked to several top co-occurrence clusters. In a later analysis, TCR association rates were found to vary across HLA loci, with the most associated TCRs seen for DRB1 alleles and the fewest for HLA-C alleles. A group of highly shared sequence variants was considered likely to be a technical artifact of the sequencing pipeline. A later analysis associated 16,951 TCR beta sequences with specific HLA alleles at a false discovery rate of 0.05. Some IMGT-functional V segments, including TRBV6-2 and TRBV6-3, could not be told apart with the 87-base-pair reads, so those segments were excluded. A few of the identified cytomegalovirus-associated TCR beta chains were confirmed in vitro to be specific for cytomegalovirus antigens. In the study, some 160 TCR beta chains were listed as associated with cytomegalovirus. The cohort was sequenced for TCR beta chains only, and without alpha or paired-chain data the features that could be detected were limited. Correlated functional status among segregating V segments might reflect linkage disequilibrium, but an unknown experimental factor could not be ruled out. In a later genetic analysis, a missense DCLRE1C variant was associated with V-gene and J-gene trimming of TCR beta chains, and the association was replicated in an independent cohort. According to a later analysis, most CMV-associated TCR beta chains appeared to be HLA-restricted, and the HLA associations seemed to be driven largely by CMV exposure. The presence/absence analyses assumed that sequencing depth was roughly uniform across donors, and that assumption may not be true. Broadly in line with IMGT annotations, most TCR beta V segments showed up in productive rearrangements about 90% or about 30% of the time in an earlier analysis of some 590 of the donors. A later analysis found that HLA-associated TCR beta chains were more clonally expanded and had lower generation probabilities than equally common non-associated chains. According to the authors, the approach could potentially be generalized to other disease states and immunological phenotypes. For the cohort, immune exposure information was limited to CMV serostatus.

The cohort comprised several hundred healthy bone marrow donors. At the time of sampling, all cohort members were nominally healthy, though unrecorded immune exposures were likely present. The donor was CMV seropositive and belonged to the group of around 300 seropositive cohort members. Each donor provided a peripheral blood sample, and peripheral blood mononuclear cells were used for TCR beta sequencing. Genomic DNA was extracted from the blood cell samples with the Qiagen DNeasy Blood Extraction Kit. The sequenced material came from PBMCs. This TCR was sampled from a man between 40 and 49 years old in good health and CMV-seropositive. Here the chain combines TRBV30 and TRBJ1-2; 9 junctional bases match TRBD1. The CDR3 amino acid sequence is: CAWRGTGRFGYTF. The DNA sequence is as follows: TGTGCCTGGAGGGGGACAGGGAGGTTTGGCTACACCTTC.